Listed here are 18 T cell receptor beta chains from one sample, sequenced in a study of shared clonotypes between healthy human individuals. CD45RO-negative, CCR7-positively selected cells formed the naive CD8 fraction, excluding terminally differentiated effector memory CD45RA+ cells. The assay was immunoSEQ multiplex PCR, and TCRdb's table has in-frame clones only and misses some. The table includes about 2,200,000 clones, approximately 94% detected once. Sample: naive CD8+ T cells from PBMCs. Receptor source: a man in his late teens or twenties in good health. Some clones in this sample may be carry-over from other donors' samples.

In nucleotides, the CDR3 is TGTGCCAGCAGGAACAGGCTTACCTACGAGCAGTACTTC. Translation gives CASRNRLTYEQYF. The chain carries TRBV6-5 and TRBJ2-7, with D perhaps TRBD1 (5 bases). CDR3 length: 13 amino acids. V shed 6 bases and J shed 2 bases, with 11 bases lying between them. Germline V gene lookup returns CDR1 MNHEY and CDR2 SVGAGI.

V gene TRBV27 combines with J gene TRBJ2-7, with TRBD2 matching over 11 bases. CDR3 length: 15 amino acids. Germline V gene lookup returns CDR1 MNHEY and CDR2 SMNVEV (reference sequence). V was pared by 3 bases and J by 2 bases, with 3 bases of the junction left unmatched. Written as DNA, the CDR3 is TGTGCCAGCAGTTTGACTAGCGGGGCCACCTACGAGCAGTACTTC. Amino acids: CASSLTSGATYEQYF.

This clone was detected once. The rearrangement links TRBV6-5 to TRBJ1-2; D is perhaps TRBD1 (6 bases). The germline CDR1 and CDR2 sequences are MNHEY and SVGAGI. The CDR3 sequence is 15 residues long. The V and J ends lost 8 bases and 4 bases respectively, with 20 bases between them. The CDR3 region is CASSRDFRGLYGYTF. In DNA, the CDR3 is TGTGCCAGCTCCCGAGATTTCAGGGGCCTCTATGGCTACACCTTC.

This chain links TRBV7-2 with TRBJ1-1, with 7 bases lining up with TRBD1. Germline CDR1 reads SGHTA; CDR2 reads FQGNSA. V dropped 5 bases and J dropped 0; count of bases not matched to a gene: 9. This CDR3 contains 16 residues. The CDR3 is CASSPLKGQMNTEAFF. The DNA of the CDR3 is TGTGCCAGCAGCCCATTAAAGGGACAGATGAACACTGAAGCTTTCTTT.

V usage is TRBV5-5 and J usage is TRBJ2-7; the D is unclear. CDR1 is SGHKS and CDR2 is YYEKEE in the germline V gene (reference sequence). The CDR3 is 16 residues long. The V and J ends lost 4 bases and 1 base respectively, with 18 bases between them. As DNA, the CDR3 is TGTGCCAGCAGCCTGGACGTAGCCGATAGTTCCTACGAGCAGTACTTC. Protein sequence: CASSLDVADSSYEQYF. Based on the CDR3 plus reference TRBV5-5 and TRBJ2-7, the full variable domain is DAGVTQSPTHLIKTRGQQVTLRCSPISGHKSVSWYQQVLGQGPQFIFQYYEKEERGRGNFPDRFSARQFPNYSSELNVNALLLGDSALYLCASSLDVADSSYEQYFGPGTRLTVT.

This clone has only a few counts. This sequence joins TRBV4-1 and TRBJ2-2, with 8 bases lining up with TRBD2. V shed 1 base, J shed 6 bases, and the junction held 7 bases outside the gene matches. Germline V gene lookup returns CDR1 MGHRA and CDR2 YSYEKL. This CDR3 has 16 amino acids. CDR3 DNA: TGCGCCAGCAGCCAAGCTCGGGAGGGTGCTTCCGGGGAGCTGTTTTTT. Translation: CASSQAREGASGELFF.

This rearrangement joins TRBV10-3 to TRBJ2-3; either TRBD1 or TRBD2 may fit D (6 bases each). This CDR3 spans 13 amino acids. Germline V gene sequence: CDR1 ENHRY, CDR2 SYGVKD. Trimming left V 3 bases short and J 6 bases short, with 10 bases between. This chain's CDR3 is CAISDRGRDTQYF. CDR3 DNA: TGTGCCATCAGTGACCGGGGGCGGGATACGCAGTATTTT.

V usage is TRBV4-2 and J usage is TRBJ2-7; 13 bases line up with TRBD2. This CDR3 spans 17 amino acids. Looked up from germline, CDR1 is LGHNA and CDR2 is YNFKEQ. The V and J ends lost 5 bases and 5 bases, in that order; junction bases with no gene match: 12. The CDR3 DNA follows: TGTGCCAGCAGCGAAACTAGCGGGAGGGCCCATTTTAACGAGCAGTACTTC. Encoded protein: CASSETSGRAHFNEQYF.

The chain carries TRBV7-8 and TRBJ2-7, with D perhaps TRBD1 or TRBD2 (6 bases each). This CDR3 has 17 amino acids. Trimming shortened V by 4 bases and J by 2 bases, and 21 bases separated the two germline ends. Per the germline V gene, CDR1 is SGHVS and CDR2 is FQNEAQ. The CDR3 coding sequence is TGTGCCAGCAGCTCAGGGGATGGGGGGCTAGAGACCTACGAGCAGTACTTC. As protein: CASSSGDGGLETYEQYF.

The chain carries TRBV9 and TRBJ2-2; 9 positions match TRBD1. Germline-derived CDR1 and CDR2 are SGDLS and YYNGEE. The CDR3 totals 14 residues. V lost 3 bases, J lost 6 bases, and 3 bases stayed unmatched. CDR3 amino acids: CASSGDRAPGELFF. As DNA, the CDR3 is TGTGCCAGCAGCGGGGACAGGGCCCCCGGGGAGCTGTTTTTT.

This sequence joins TRBV19 and TRBJ2-1, with TRBD2 matching over 11 bases. Germline-derived CDR1 and CDR2 are LNHDA and SQIVND (reference sequence). V shed 7 bases and J 6 bases; nucleotides not matched to a gene: 14. This CDR3 is 17 amino acids long. The CDR3 nucleotides read TGTGCCAGTAATTCACTAGCGGGAGTCATTTCCGGCAATGAGCAGTTCTTC. Its translation: CASNSLAGVISGNEQFF.

The chain couples TRBV7-8 to TRBJ2-1; 7 bases match TRBD2. This CDR3 is built from 11 residues. Germline V CDR1 and CDR2: SGHVS, FQNEAQ. V shed 4 bases, J shed 10 bases, and the junction held 1 base outside the gene matches. The CDR3 protein is CASSYSGEQFF. CDR3 bases: TGTGCCAGCAGCTATAGCGGGGAGCAGTTCTTC. Variable domain in full (rest from reference TRBV7-8 and TRBJ2-1): GAGVSQSPRYKVAKRGQDVALRCDPISGHVSLFWYQQALGQGPEFLTYFQNEAQLDKSGLPSDRFFAERPEGSVSTLKIQRTQQEDSAVYLCASSYSGEQFFGPGTRLTVL.

This chain connects TRBV7-3 to TRBJ2-7; D is perhaps TRBD2 (5 bases). Germline CDR1 is SGHTA and CDR2 is FQGTGA. The CDR3 is made up of 13 amino acids. Trimming removed 2 bases at V and 5 bases at J, with 10 bases between. The CDR3 DNA reads as TGTGCCAGCAGCTTAGGTGGGAGCCACGAGCAGTACTTC. Protein product: CASSLGGSHEQYF.

The chain joins TRBV4-1 to TRBJ2-7; D is perhaps TRBD1 (5 bases). Between the trimmed V and J ends, which lost 2 bases and 5 bases, there was a span of 13 bases. CDR1 and CDR2 from the germline V gene are MGHRA and YSYEKL. CDR3 length: 14 amino acids. In DNA, the CDR3 is TGCGCCAGCAGCCAAAGAGACAGCGAGGACGAGCAGTACTTC. Residues: CASSQRDSEDEQYF.

In this sample, this clone turned up once. The rearrangement joins TRBV13 to TRBJ2-1; 8 bases are shared with TRBD2. V lost 5 bases, J lost 6 bases, and 12 bases stayed unmatched. The CDR3 has 16 amino acids. The V gene's germline CDR1 is PRHDT and CDR2 FYEKMQ (reference sequence). This CDR3 is CASSTRIAGPLNEQFF. The CDR3 coding sequence is TGTGCCAGCAGCACTAGAATAGCGGGACCCCTCAATGAGCAGTTCTTC.

The genes are TRBV10-3 and TRBJ2-7; TRBD1 is a possible D gene (11 bases). This CDR3 has 20 amino acids. V was cut by 6 bases and J by 5 bases, with 35 bases left in between. Germline CDR1 ENHRY, CDR2 SYGVKD. The CDR3 DNA sequence: TGTGCCATCAGACCGGACAGGGGGCTGCTAGCGGGAGTAAAAAACGACGAGCAGTACTTC. Amino acid sequence: CAIRPDRGLLAGVKNDEQYF.

Only one count was recorded for this clone. V usage is TRBV9 and J usage is TRBJ2-3, with 7 bases matching TRBD2. V was clipped by 10 bases and J by 3 bases; unmatched bases: 17. Germline lookup yields CDR1 SGDLS and CDR2 YYNGEE. The CDR3 runs 16 residues. This chain's CDR3 is CASDGGMGYVTDTQYF. Written as DNA, the CDR3 is TGTGCCTCCGACGGGGGGATGGGCTACGTTACAGATACGCAGTATTTT.

This clone was recorded only once. As DNA, the CDR3 is TGTGCCAGCACTATGGACAGGGAAGAGACCCAGTACTTC. Amino acids: CASTMDREETQYF. J is TRBJ2-5 and V is TRBV25-1; 8 nucleotides line up with TRBD1. This CDR3 is built from 13 residues. Germline CDR1 reads MGHDK; CDR2 reads SYGVNS. Unmatched junction bases numbered 4, after V lost 7 bases and J lost 3 bases.